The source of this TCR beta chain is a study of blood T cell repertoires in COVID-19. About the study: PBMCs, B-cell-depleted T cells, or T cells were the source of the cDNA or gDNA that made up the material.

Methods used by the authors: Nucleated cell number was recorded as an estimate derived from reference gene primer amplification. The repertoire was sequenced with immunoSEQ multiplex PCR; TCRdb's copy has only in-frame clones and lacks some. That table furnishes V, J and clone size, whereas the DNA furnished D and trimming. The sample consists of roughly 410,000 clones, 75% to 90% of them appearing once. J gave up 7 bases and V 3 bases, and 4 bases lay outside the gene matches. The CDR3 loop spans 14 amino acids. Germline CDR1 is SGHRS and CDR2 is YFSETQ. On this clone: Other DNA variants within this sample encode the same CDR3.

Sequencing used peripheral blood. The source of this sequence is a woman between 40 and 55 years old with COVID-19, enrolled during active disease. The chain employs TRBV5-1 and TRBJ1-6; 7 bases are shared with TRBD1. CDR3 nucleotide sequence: TGCGCCAGCAGCTACAGGGGCGAAAATTCACCCCTCCACTTT. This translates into CASSYRGENSPLHF.